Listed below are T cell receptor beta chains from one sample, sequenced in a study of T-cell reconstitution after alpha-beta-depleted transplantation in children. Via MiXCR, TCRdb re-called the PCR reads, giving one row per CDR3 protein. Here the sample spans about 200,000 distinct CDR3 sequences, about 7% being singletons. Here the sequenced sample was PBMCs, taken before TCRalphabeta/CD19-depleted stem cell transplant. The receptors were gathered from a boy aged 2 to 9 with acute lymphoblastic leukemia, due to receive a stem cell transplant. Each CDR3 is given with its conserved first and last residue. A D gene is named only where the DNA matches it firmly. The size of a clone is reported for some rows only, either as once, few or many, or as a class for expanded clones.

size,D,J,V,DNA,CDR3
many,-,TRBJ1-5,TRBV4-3,TGCGCCAGCAGCCAAGATCGGAATCAGCCCCAGCATTTT,CASSQDRNQPQHF
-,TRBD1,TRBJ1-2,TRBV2,TGTGCCAGCAGTGAACGGGGACAGGGGAATACCTTC,CASSERGQGNTF
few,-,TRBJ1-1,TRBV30,TGTGCCTGGACTGACCGCCGAGCTTTCTTT,CAWTDRRAFF
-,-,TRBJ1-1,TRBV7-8,TGTGCCAGCAGCTCTACAAGGGAAGCTTTCTTT,CASSSTREAFF
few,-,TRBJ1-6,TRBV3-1,TGTGCCAGCAGCGTCAGAGGCGAGACTTCACCCCTCCACTTT,CASSVRGETSPLHF
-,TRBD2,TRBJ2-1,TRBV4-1,TGCGCCAGCAGCCAAGAGGCGACTAGCGGCTACAATGAGCAGTTCTTC,CASSQEATSGYNEQFF
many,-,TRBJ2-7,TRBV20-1,TGCAGTGCCGGGGGGCACTCCTACGAGCAGTACTTC,CSAGGHSYEQYF
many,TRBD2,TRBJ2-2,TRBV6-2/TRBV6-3,TGTGCCAGCAGACCGGGACTAGCGGGAGGGACCGGGGAGCTGTTTTTT,CASRPGLAGGTGELFF
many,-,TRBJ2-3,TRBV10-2,TGCGCCAGCGGGATAACGGGCACAGATACGCAGTATTTT,CASGITGTDTQYF
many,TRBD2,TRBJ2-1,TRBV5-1,TGCGCCAGCAGCTTGGGAAGCTTCACCCGGGAGGATGAGCAGTTCTTC,CASSLGSFTREDEQFF
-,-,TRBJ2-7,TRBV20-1,TGCAGTGCCTCCGCCGAGCAGTACTTC,CSASAEQYF
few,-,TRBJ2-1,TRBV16,TGTGCCAGCAACCGACCGGGCCGGCGACTTAATGAGCAGTTCTTC,CASNRPGRRLNEQFF
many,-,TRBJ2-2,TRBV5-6,TGTGCCAGCAGCTTGGTTGGACAATCGAACACCGGGGAGCTGTTTTTT,CASSLVGQSNTGELFF
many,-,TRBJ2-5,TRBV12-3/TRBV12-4,TGTGCCAGCAGTTCGTCAGGGACCCAGTACTTC,CASSSSGTQYF
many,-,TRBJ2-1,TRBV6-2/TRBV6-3,TGTGCCAGCAGTTACACCGACAGATACAATGAGCAGTTCTTC,CASSYTDRYNEQFF
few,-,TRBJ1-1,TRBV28,TGTGCCAGCAGTTCAACAGCATCTCGGGGAGCTTTCTTT,CASSSTASRGAFF
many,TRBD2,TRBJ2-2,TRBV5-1,TGCGCCAGCAGCCGACTAGCGCCCGGGGAGCTGTTTTTT,CASSRLAPGELFF
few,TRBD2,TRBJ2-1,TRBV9,TGTGCCAGCAGCCCCCGACCGGGACTAGCAGTTGAGCAGTTCTTC,CASSPRPGLAVEQFF
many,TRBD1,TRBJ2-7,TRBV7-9,TGTGCCAGCAGCACCATCGGGACAGCTCGACCATACGAGCAGTACTTC,CASSTIGTARPYEQYF
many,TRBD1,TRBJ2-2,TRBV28,TGTGCCAGCAGTTCGAGGGGACAGACGAACACCGGGGAGCTGTTTTTT,CASSSRGQTNTGELFF
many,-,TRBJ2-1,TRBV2,TGTGCCAGCAGGGCACAGAGCTCCTACAATGAGCAGTTCTTC,CASRAQSSYNEQFF
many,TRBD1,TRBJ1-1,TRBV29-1,TGCAGCGTTAAGGGGGCGCGGGAGGCTGAAGCTTTCTTT,CSVKGAREAEAFF
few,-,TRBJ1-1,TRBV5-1,TGCGCCAGCAGGGAGGAGGGTTTTAACACTGAAGCTTTCTTT,CASREEGFNTEAFF
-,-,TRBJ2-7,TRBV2,TGTGCCAGCAGTGAAGAGTACGAGCAGTACTTC,CASSEEYEQYF
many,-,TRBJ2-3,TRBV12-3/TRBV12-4,TGTGCCAGCAGTTACACGGGGGAAGATACGCAGTATTTT,CASSYTGEDTQYF
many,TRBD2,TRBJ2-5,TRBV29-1,TGCAGCGTTCCACCCTGGGGGGGGTCGGAGACCCAGTACTTC,CSVPPWGGSETQYF
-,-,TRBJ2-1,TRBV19,TGTGCCAGTAATCCAGGGTACAATGAGCAGTTCTTC,CASNPGYNEQFF
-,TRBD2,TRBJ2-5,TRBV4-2,TGTGCCAGCAGCCAGAAGGGACTAGCGGGATCAGAGACCCAGTACTTC,CASSQKGLAGSETQYF
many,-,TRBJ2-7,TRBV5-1,TGCGCCAGCAGCCCAACTGGAGGCTACGAGCAGTACTTC,CASSPTGGYEQYF
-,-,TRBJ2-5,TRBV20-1,TGCAGTGCTGCGGGGGCCGGGGGGGAGACCCAGTACTTC,CSAAGAGGETQYF